This TCR beta chain was captured in a study of blood T cell repertoires in COVID-19. Study at large: The samples span acute and convalescent COVID-19 from the United States, Italy and Spain.

The ends were cut back, 4 bases at V and 3 bases at J, with 12 bases in the middle. Germline V CDR1 and CDR2: SGHRS, YFSETQ. The CDR3 loop spans 14 amino acids. Data came from immunoSEQ multiplex PCR; TCRdb stores just in-frame clones and leaves some out. The sample holds tens of thousands of clones, around 87% seen once. The TCR was taken from a man aged 40-50 years with acute or convalescent COVID-19. This sequence joins TRBV5-1 and TRBJ2-3; D is ambiguous. Input material: peripheral blood. CDR3 amino acids: CASSPRHLTDTQYF. The CDR3 DNA is TGCGCCAGCAGCCCCCGCCATCTAACAGATACGCAGTATTTT.